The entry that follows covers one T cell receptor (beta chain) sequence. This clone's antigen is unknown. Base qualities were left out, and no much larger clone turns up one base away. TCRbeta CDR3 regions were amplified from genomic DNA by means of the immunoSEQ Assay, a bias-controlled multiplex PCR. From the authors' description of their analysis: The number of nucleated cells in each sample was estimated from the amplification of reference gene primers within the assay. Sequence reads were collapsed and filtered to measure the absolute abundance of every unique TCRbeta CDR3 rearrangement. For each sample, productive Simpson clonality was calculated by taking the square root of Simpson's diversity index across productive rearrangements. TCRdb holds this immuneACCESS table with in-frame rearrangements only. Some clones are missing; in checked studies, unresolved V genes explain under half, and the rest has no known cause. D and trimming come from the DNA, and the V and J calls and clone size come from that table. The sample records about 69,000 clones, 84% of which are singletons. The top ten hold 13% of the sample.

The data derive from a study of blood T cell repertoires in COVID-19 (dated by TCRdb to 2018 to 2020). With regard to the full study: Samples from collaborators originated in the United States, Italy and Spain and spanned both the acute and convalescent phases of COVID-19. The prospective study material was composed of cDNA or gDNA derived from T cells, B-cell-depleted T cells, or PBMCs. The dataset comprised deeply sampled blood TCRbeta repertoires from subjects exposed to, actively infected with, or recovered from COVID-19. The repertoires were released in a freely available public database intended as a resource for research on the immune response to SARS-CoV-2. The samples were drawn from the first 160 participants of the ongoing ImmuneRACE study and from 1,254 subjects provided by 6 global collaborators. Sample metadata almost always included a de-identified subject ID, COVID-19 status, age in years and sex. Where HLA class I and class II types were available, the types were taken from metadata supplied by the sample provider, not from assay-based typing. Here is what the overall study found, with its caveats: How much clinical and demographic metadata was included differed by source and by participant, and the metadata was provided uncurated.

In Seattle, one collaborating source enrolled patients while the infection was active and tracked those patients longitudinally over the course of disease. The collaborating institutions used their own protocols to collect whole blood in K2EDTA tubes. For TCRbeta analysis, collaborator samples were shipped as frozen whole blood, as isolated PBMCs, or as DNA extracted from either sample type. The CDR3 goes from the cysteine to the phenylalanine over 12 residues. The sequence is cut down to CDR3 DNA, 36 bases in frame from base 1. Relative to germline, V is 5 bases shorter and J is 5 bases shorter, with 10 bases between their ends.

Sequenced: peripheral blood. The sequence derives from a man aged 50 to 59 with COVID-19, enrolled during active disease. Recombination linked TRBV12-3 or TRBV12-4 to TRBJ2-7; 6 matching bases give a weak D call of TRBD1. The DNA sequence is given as TGTGCCAGCAGTGGGGACATGGACGAGCAGTACTTC. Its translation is CASSGDMDEQYF.